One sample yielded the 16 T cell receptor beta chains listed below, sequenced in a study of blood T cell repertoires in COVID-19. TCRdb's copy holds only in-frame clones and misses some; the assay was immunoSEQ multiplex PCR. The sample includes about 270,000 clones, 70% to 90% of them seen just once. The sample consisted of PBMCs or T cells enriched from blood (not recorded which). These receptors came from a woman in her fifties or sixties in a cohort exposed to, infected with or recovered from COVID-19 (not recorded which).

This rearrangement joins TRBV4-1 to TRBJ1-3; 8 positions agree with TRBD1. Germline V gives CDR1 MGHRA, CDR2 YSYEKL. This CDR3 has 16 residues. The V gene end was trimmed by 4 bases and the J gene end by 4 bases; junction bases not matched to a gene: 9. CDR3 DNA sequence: TGCGCCAGCAGCCCAAACGTGGACAGGGTCGGAAACACCATATATTTT. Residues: CASSPNVDRVGNTIYF.

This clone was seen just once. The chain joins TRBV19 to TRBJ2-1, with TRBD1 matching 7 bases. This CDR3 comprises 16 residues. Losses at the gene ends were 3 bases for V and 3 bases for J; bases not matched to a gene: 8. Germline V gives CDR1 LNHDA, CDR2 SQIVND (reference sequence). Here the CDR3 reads CASSMDTGTVYNEQFF. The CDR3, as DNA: TGTGCCAGTAGTATGGATACGGGGACAGTCTACAATGAGCAGTTCTTC.

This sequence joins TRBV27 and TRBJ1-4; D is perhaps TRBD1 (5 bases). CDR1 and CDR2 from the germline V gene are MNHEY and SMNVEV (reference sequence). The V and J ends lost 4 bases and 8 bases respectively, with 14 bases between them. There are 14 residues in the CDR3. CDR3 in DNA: TGTGCCAGCAGTTGGGTAGGGGCGAGCGAAAAACTGTTTTTT. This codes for CASSWVGASEKLFF. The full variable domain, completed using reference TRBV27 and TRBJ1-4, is EAQVTQNPRYLITVTGKKLTVTCSQNMNHEYMSWYRQDPGLGLRQIYYSMNVEVTDKGDVPEGYKVSRKEKRNFPLILESPSPNQTSLYFCASSWVGASEKLFFGSGTQLSVL.

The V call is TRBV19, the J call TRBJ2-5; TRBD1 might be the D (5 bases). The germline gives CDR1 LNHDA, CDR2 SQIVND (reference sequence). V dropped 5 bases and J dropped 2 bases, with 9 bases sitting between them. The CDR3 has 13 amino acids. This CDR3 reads CASSGAKQETQYF. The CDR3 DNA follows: TGTGCCAGTAGTGGGGCAAAACAAGAGACCCAGTACTTC.

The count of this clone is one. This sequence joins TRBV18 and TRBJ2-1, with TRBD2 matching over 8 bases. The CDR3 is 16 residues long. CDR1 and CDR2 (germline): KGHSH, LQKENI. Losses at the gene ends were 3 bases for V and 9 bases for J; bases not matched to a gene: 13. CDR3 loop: CASSPRVAGLGVEQFF. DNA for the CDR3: TGTGCCAGCTCACCCCGGGTAGCGGGACTTGGGGTTGAGCAGTTCTTC.

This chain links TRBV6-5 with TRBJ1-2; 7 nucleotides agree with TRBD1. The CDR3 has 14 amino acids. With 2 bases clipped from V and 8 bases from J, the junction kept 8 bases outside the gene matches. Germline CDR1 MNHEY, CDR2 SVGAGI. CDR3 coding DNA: TGTGCCAGCAGTTACAATAGAGGGGGCAAAGGCTACACCTTC. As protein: CASSYNRGGKGYTF.

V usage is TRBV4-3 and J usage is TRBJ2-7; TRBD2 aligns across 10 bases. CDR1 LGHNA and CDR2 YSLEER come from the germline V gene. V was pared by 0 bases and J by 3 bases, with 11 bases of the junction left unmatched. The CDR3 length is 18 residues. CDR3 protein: CASSQDSSGSPPYYEQYF. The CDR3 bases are TGCGCCAGCAGCCAAGACTCTAGCGGGAGTCCACCCTACTACGAGCAGTACTTC.

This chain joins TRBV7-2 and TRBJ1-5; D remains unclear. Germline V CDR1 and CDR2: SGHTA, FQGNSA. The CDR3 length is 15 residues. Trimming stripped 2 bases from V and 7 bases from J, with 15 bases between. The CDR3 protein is CASSLRPGEGQPQHF. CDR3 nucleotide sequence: TGTGCCAGCAGCTTACGTCCGGGAGAAGGGCAGCCCCAGCATTTT.

The CDR3 sequence is CASSVPGLAGGPNEQFF. In nucleotides, the CDR3 is TGTGCCAGCAGCGTACCGGGACTAGCGGGAGGGCCGAATGAGCAGTTCTTC. This chain connects TRBV9 to TRBJ2-1, with 16 bases that match TRBD2. CDR1 is SGDLS, CDR2 YYNGEE, per germline. Trimming at V came to 1 base and at J to 7 bases, leaving 5 bases not matched to a gene. The CDR3 loop spans 17 amino acids.

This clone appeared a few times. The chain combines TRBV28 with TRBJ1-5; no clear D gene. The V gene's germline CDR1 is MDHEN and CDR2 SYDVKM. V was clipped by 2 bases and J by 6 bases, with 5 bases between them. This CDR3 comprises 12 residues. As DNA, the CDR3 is TGTGCCAGCAGTTTAACATCTCAGCCCCAGCATTTT. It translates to CASSLTSQPQHF.

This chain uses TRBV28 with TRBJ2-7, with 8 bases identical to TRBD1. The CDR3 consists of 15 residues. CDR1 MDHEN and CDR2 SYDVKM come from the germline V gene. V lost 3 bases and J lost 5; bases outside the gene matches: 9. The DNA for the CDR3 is TGTGCCAGCAGTTTCTCGGGACAGGTCGGGCACGAGCAGTACTTC. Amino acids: CASSFSGQVGHEQYF.

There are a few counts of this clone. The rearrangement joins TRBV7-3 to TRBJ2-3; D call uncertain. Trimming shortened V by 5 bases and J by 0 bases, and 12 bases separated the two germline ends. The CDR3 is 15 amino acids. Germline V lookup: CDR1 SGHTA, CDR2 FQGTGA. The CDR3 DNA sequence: TGTGCCAGCAGCCCCCGCTCCACTAGCACAGATACGCAGTATTTT. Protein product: CASSPRSTSTDTQYF.

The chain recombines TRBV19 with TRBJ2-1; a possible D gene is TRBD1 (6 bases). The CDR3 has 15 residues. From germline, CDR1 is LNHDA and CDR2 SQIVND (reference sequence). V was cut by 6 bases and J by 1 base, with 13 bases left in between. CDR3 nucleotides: TGTGCCAGTAGATGGACAGAAGTTTCCTACAATGAGCAGTTCTTC. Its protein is CASRWTEVSYNEQFF.

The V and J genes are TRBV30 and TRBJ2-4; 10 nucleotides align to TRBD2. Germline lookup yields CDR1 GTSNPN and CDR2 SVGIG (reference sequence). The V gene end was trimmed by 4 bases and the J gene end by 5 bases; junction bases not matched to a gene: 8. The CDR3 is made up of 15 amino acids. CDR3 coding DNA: TGTGCCTGGACACTAGCGGGAAGGACCCAAAACATTCAGTACTTC. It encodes CAWTLAGRTQNIQYF.

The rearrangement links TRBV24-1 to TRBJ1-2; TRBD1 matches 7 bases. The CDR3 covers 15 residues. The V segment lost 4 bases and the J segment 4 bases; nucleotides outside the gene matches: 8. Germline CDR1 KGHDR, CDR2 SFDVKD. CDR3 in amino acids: CATSERDSLPYGYTF. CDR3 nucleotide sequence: TGTGCCACCAGTGAAAGGGACAGCCTTCCCTATGGCTACACCTTC.

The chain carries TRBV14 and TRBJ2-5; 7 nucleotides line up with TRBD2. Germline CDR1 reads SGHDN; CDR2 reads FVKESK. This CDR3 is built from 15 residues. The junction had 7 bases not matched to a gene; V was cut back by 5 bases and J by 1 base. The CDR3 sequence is CASSDGPSGQETQYF. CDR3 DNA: TGTGCCAGCAGCGATGGGCCTAGCGGCCAAGAGACCCAGTACTTC.